This T cell receptor (beta chain) emerged from a study of control samples from healthy donors and cancer patients. Repertoires were generated with immunoSEQ multiplex PCR, while TCRdb's copy carries only in-frame clones and drops some. The sample lists tens of thousands of clones; more than 70% were seen once. The V gene lost 2 bases and the J gene lost 1 base, with 6 bases spanning the gap. Germline V lookup: CDR1 MNHEY, CDR2 SVGAGI. The CDR3 runs to 14 residues. The sequenced sample consisted of PBMCs. The source is a man aged 35-49 years with colorectal cancer. V usage is TRBV6-5 and J usage is TRBJ1-5; D call uncertain. CDR3 DNA: TGTGCCAGCAGTTACGTCGGAAGCAATCAGCCCCAGCATTTT. Protein product: CASSYVGSNQPQHF.